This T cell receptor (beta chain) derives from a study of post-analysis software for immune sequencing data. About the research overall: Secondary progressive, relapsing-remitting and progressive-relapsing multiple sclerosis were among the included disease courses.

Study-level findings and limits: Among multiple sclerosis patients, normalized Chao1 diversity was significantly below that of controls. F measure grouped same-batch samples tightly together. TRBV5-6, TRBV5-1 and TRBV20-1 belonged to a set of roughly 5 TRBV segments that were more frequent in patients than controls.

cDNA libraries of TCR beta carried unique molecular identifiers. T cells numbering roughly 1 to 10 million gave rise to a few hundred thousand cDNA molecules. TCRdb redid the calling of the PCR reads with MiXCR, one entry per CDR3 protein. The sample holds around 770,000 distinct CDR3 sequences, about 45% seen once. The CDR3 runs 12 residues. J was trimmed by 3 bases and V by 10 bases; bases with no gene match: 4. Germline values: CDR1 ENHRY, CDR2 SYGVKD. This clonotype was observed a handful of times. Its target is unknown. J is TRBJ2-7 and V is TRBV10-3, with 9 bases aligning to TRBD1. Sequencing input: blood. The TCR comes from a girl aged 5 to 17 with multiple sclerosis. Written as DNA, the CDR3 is TGTGCCAGCGCGACAGGGGGCTACGAGCAGTACTTC. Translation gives CASATGGYEQYF.